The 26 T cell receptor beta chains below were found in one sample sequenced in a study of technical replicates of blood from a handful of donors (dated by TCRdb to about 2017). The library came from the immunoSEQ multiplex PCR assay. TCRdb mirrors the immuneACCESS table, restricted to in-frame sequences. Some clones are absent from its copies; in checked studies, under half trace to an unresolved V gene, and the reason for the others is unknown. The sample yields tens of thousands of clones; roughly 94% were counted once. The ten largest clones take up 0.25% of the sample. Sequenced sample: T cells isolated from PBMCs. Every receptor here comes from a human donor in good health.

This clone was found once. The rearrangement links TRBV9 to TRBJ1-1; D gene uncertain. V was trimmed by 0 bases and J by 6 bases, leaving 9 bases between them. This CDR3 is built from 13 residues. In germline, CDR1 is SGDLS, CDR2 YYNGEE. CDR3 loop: CASSVDILSEAFF. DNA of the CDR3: TGTGCCAGCAGCGTAGATATCCTCTCTGAAGCTTTCTTT.

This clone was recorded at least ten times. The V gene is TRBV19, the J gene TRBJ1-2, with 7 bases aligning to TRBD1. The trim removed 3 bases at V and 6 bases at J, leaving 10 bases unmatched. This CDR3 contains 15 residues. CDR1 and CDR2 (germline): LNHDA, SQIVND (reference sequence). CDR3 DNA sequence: TGTGCCAGTAGTATGTCGGACAGGAGTAGACATGGCTACACCTTC. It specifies CASSMSDRSRHGYTF.

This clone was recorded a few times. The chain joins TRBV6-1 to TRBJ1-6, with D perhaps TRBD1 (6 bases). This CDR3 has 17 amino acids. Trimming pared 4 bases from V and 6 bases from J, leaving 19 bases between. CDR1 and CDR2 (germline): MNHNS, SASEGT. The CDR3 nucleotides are TGTGCCAGCAGTGGGACAGTTCTCACCGGGCCTAATTCACCCCTCCACTTT. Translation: CASSGTVLTGPNSPLHF.

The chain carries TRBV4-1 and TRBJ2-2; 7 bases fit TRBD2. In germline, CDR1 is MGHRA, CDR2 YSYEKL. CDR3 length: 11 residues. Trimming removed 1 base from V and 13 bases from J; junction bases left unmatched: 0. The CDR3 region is CASSQGEGLFF. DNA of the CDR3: TGCGCCAGCAGCCAAGGGGAGGGGCTGTTTTTT.

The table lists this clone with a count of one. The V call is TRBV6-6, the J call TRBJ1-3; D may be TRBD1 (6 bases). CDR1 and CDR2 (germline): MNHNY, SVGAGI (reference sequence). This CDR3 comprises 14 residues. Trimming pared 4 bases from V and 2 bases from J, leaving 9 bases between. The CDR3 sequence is CASSFYRAGNTIYF. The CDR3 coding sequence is TGTGCCAGCAGTTTCTACAGGGCTGGAAACACCATATATTTT.

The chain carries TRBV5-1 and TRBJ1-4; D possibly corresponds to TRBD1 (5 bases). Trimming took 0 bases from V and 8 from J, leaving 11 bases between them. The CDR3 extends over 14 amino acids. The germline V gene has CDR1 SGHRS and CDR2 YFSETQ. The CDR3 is CASSLEQGYEKLFF. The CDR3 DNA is TGCGCCAGCAGCTTGGAGCAGGGATACGAAAAACTGTTTTTT.

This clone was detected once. DNA for the CDR3: TGTGCCAGCAGCAGAGAAGGGGGGGTCTCCTACAATGAGCAGTTCTTC. Protein product: CASSREGGVSYNEQFF. The chain recombines TRBV28 with TRBJ2-1; tentative D call: TRBD2 (7 bases). This CDR3 is 16 amino acids long. Germline CDR1 and CDR2: MDHEN and SYDVKM. V was pared by 6 bases and J by 0 bases, with 15 bases between.

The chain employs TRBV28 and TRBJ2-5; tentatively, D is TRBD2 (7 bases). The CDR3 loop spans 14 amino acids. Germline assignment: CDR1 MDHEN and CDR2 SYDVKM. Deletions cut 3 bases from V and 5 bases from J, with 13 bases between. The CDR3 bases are TGTGCCAGCAGTTTGGGGGGGCGGATGGAGACCCAGTACTTC. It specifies CASSLGGRMETQYF.

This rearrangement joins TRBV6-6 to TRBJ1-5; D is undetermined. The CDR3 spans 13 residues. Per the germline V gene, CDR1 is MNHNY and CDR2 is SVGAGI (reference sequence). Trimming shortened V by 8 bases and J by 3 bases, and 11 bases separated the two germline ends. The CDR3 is CASCGGSNQPQHF. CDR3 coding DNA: TGTGCCAGCTGTGGAGGCTCCAATCAGCCCCAGCATTTT.

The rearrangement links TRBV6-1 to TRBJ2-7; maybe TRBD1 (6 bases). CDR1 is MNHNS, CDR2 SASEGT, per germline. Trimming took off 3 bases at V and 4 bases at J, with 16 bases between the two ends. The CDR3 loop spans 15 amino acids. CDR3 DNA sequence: TGTGCCAGCAGTGATTGGGGTGAAGGGGGTTACGAGCAGTACTTC. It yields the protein CASSDWGEGGYEQYF.

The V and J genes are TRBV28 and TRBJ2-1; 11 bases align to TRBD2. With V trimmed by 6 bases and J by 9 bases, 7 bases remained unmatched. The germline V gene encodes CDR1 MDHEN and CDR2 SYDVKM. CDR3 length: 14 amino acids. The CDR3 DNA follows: TGTGCCAGCAGCTCGGGACTAGCGGTACCTGAGCAGTTCTTC. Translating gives CASSSGLAVPEQFF. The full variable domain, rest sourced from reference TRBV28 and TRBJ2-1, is DVKVTQSSRYLVKRTGEKVFLECVQDMDHENMFWYRQDPGLGLRLIYFSYDVKMKEKGDIPEGYSVSREKKERFSLILESASTNQTSMYLCASSSGLAVPEQFFGPGTRLTVL.

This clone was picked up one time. CDR3 sequence reads: CASKAGESYNEQFF. In DNA form, the CDR3 reads TGTGCCAGCAAAGCGGGAGAGTCCTACAATGAGCAGTTCTTC. The chain has TRBV6-4 and TRBJ2-1; 8 bases map to TRBD2. This CDR3 comprises 14 residues. Germline V gives CDR1 MRHNA, CDR2 SNTAGT. J lost 1 base, V lost 7 bases, and 3 bases had no gene match.

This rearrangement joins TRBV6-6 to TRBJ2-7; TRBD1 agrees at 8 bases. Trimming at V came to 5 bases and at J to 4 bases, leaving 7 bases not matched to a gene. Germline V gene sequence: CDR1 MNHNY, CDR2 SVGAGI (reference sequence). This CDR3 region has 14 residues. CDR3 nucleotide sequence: TGTGCCAGCAGTCCCGGGACAGGTTTGTACGAGCAGTACTTC. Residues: CASSPGTGLYEQYF.

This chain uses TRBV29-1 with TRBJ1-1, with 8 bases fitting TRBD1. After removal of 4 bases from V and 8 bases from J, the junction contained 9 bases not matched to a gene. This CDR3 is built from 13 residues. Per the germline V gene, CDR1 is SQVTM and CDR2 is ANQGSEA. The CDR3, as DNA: TGCAGCGTTGGAACCGGATGGACAGGGGAAGCTTTCTTT. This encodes CSVGTGWTGEAFF.

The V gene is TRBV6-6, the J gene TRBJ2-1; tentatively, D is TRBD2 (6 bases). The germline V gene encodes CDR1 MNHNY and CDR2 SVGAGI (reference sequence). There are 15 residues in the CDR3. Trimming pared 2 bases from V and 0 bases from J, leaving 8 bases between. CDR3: CASSYAGSSYNEQFF. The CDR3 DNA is TGTGCCAGCAGTTACGCCGGGAGCTCCTACAATGAGCAGTTCTTC.

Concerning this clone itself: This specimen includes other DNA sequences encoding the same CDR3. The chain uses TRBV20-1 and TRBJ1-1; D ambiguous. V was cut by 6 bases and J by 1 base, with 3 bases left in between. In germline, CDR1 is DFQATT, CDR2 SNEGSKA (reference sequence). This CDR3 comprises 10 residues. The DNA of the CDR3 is TGCAGTGCCGGGAACACTGAAGCTTTCTTT. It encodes CSAGNTEAFF.

The CDR3 loop is CASSPSSGTATYEQYF. As DNA, the CDR3 is TGTGCCAGCAGCCCATCTTCCGGGACAGCAACCTACGAGCAGTACTTC. This rearrangement joins TRBV7-9 to TRBJ2-7, with 7 nucleotides matching TRBD1. The V segment lost 5 bases and the J segment 2 bases; nucleotides outside the gene matches: 12. Germline V gene lookup returns CDR1 SEHNR and CDR2 FQNEAQ (reference sequence). This CDR3 comprises 16 residues.

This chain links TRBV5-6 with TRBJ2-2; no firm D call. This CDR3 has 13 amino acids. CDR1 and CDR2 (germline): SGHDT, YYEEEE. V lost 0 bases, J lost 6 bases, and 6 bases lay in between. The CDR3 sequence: CASSLDGPGELFF. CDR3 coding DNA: TGTGCCAGCAGCTTGGATGGCCCCGGGGAGCTGTTTTTT. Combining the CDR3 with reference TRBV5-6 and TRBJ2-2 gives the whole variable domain DAGVTQSPTHLIKTRGQQVTLRCSPKSGHDTVSWYQQALGQGPQFIFQYYEEEERQRGNFPDRFSGHQFPNYSSELNVNALLLGDSALYLCASSLDGPGELFFGEGSRLTVL.

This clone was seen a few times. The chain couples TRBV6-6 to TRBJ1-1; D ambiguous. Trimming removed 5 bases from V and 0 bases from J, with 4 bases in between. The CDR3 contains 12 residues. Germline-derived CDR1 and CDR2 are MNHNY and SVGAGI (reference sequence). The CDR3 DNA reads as TGTGCCAGCAGTCCTTTGAACACTGAAGCTTTCTTT. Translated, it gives CASSPLNTEAFF.

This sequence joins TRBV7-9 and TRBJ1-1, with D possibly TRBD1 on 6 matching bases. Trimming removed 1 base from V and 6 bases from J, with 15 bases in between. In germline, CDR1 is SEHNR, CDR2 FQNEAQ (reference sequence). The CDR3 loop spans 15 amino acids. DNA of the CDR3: TGTGCCAGCAGCTTAGTGGGACAATGGGCGGCTGAAGCTTTCTTT. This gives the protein CASSLVGQWAAEAFF.

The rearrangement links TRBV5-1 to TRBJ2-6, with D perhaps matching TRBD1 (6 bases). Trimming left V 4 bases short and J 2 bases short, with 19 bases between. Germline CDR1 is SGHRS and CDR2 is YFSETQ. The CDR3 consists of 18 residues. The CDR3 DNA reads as TGCGCCAGCAGCCCAGGGACAAACCTCCTTGCTGGGGCCAACGTCCTGACTTTC. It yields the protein CASSPGTNLLAGANVLTF. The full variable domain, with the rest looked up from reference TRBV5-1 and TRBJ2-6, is KAGVTQTPRYLIKTRGQQVTLSCSPISGHRSVSWYQQTPGQGLQFLFEYFSETQRNKGNFPGRFSGRQFSNSRSEMNVSTLELGDSALYLCASSPGTNLLAGANVLTFGAGSRLTVL.

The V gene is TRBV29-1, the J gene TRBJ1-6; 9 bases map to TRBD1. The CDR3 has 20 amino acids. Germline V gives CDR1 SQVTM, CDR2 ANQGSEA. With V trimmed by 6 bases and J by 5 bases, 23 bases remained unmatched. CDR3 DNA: TGCAGCGTCATACAGGGGGCGCGAAACATCGGAGGTATGAATAATTCACCCCTCCACTTT. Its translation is CSVIQGARNIGGMNNSPLHF. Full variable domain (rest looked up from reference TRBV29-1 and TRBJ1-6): SAVISQKPSRDICQRGTSLTIQCQVDSQVTMMFWYRQQPGQSLTLIATANQGSEATYESGFVIDKFPISRPNLTFSTLTVSNMSPEDSSIYLCSVIQGARNIGGMNNSPLHFGNGTRLTVT.

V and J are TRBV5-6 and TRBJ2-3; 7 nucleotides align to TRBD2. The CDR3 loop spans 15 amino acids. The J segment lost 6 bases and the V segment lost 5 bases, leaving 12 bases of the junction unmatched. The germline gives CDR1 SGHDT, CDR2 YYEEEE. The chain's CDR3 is CASSRGDFPPDTQYF. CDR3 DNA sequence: TGTGCCAGCAGTCGGGGGGACTTCCCCCCGGATACGCAGTATTTT.

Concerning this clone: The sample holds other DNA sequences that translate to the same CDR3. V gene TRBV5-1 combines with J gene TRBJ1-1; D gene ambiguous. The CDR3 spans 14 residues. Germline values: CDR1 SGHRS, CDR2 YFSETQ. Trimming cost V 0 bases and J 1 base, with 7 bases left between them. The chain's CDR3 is CASSLAPGNTEAFF. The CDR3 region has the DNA TGCGCCAGCAGCTTGGCTCCAGGGAACACTGAAGCTTTCTTT.

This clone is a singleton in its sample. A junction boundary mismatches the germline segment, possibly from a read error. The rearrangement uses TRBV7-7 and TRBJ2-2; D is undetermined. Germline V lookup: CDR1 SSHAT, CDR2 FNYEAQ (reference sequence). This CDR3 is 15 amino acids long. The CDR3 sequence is CASSLGPGYTGELFF. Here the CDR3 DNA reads TGTGCTAGCAGCCTAGGTCCAGGCTACACCGGGGAGCTGTTTTTT.

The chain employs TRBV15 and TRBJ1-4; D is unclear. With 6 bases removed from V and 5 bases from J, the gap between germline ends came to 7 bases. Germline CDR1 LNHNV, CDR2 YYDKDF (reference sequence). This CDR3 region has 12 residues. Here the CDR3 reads CATRVENEKLFF. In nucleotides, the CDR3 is TGTGCCACCAGGGTAGAGAATGAAAAACTGTTTTTT.